One and the same sample provided the 12 T cell receptor beta chains below, sequenced in a study of T-cell memory formation after mild COVID-19. TCRdb re-analysed the 5' RACE reads in MiXCR, keeping a single row per CDR3 protein. The data contain 550,000 to 600,000 distinct CDR3 sequences, 15% to 20% of them singletons. The sequencing sample was made of PBMCs or a T cell subset sorted from them (not recorded which). Receptor source: an adult woman who had mild COVID-19 (a few samples of this study predate the infection). Cell type and time point are not known.

The table lists this clonotype with a few counts. This chain uses TRBV20-1 with TRBJ2-1; the D gene is possibly TRBD1 (6 bases). In germline, CDR1 is DFQATT, CDR2 SNEGSKA (reference sequence). CDR3 length: 11 residues. V lost 5 bases and J 8 bases, leaving 10 bases between the germline ends. The CDR3: CSASPGDEQFF. The CDR3 bases are TGCAGTGCTTCCCCAGGGGATGAGCAGTTCTTC.

This clonotype was counted a few times. The rearrangement joins TRBV7-3 to TRBJ2-7; the D is unclear. The V end was cut by 5 bases, the J end by 3 bases, with 11 bases between. The CDR3 consists of 13 residues. Germline CDR1 and CDR2: SGHTA and FQGTGA. The CDR3 nucleotides are TGTGCCAGCAGCGCAGACTGGCACTACGAGCAGTACTTC. Its protein product is CASSADWHYEQYF.

This clonotype was seen ten or more times. CDR3 amino acids: CASSLELAGNIQYF. In DNA, the CDR3 is TGCGCCAGCAGCTTGGAATTAGCGGGAAACATTCAGTACTTC. The rearrangement uses TRBV5-1 and TRBJ2-4; 7 bases map to TRBD2. The CDR3 sequence is 14 residues long. Germline CDR1 reads SGHRS; CDR2 reads YFSETQ. J lost 6 bases, V lost 0 bases, and 3 bases had no gene match.

V is TRBV14 and J is TRBJ2-7, with TRBD1 identical over 8 bases. J was trimmed by 12 bases and V by 5 bases; bases with no gene match: 21. The CDR3 loop spans 16 amino acids. CDR1 and CDR2 (germline): SGHDN, FVKESK. The CDR3: CASSEGQGGLRGSAYF. The CDR3 nucleotides are TGTGCCAGCAGCGAAGGACAGGGCGGACTACGGGGGAGCGCGTACTTC.

In DNA form, the CDR3 reads TGCGCCAGCAGCCTGACCGGGGCCGAGGAAAAACTGTTTTTT. Translated, it gives CASSLTGAEEKLFF. The gene calls are TRBV5-1 and TRBJ1-4, with TRBD1 as a possible D gene (5 bases). This CDR3 spans 14 amino acids. Germline V gene data show CDR1 as SGHRS and CDR2 as YFSETQ. Between the trimmed V and J ends, which lost 4 bases and 8 bases, there was a span of 15 bases.

The chain couples TRBV12-3 or TRBV12-4 to TRBJ1-1; D unresolved. This CDR3 is 13 amino acids long. V dropped 6 bases and J dropped 6 bases, with 14 bases sitting between them. CDR3 sequence (DNA): TGTGCCAGCAGCCCTCTCCCCCGGGCTGAAGCTTTCTTT. Translating it yields CASSPLPRAEAFF.

In this sample, this clonotype turned up a few times. The rearrangement links TRBV20-1 to TRBJ2-5, with 10 positions matching TRBD2. The junction had 10 bases not matched to a gene; V was cut back by 0 bases and J by 3 bases. This CDR3 region has 17 residues. Germline-derived CDR1 and CDR2 are DFQATT and SNEGSKA (reference sequence). CDR3 sequence: CSARDWGLAGEEETQYF. DNA for the CDR3: TGCAGTGCTAGAGATTGGGGGCTAGCGGGAGAGGAAGAGACCCAGTACTTC.

The CDR3 DNA reads as TGCGCCAGCAGCAAGGGACAGCCCTACGAGCAGTACTTC. Encoded protein: CASSKGQPYEQYF. This chain joins TRBV5-1 and TRBJ2-7; 7 nucleotides align to TRBD1. Germline CDR1 reads SGHRS; CDR2 reads YFSETQ. The CDR3 spans 13 residues. The J segment lost 2 bases and the V segment lost 4 bases, leaving 3 bases of the junction unmatched.

CDR3 protein: CASRKLEGDTEAFF. The CDR3 DNA is TGTGCCAGCAGGAAGCTAGAGGGAGACACTGAAGCTTTCTTT. V is TRBV6-1 and J is TRBJ1-1; no clear D. V was cut by 6 bases and J by 3 bases, with 14 bases left in between. This CDR3 is 14 amino acids long. The germline CDR1 and CDR2 sequences are MNHNS and SASEGT.

CDR3 in amino acids: CASSSPSLAGDTGELFF. CDR3 bases: TGTGCCAGCAGTTCACCTTCTCTAGCGGGAGATACCGGGGAGCTGTTTTTT. J is TRBJ2-2 and V is TRBV28; 10 nucleotides line up with TRBD2. The germline V gene has CDR1 MDHEN and CDR2 SYDVKM. The junction had 10 bases not matched to a gene; V was cut back by 4 bases and J by 5 bases. The CDR3 extends over 17 amino acids. Full variable domain (missing parts from reference TRBV28 and TRBJ2-2): DVKVTQSSRYLVKRTGEKVFLECVQDMDHENMFWYRQDPGLGLRLIYFSYDVKMKEKGDIPEGYSVSREKKERFSLILESASTNQTSMYLCASSSPSLAGDTGELFFGEGSRLTVL.

V is TRBV29-1 and J is TRBJ1-2; D gene unclear. The CDR3 is made up of 12 amino acids. Germline CDR1 is SQVTM and CDR2 is ANQGSEA. V lost 7 bases, J lost 8 bases, and 17 bases lay in between. CDR3 sequence reads: CSANGRPRGYTF. The CDR3 DNA reads as TGCAGCGCCAATGGACGGCCCCGGGGCTACACCTTC.

This clonotype was picked up a small number of times. The chain carries TRBV9 and TRBJ2-1; no firm D call. This CDR3 comprises 17 residues. Trimming stripped 0 bases from V and 0 bases from J, with 13 bases between. Germline V lookup: CDR1 SGDLS, CDR2 YYNGEE. The CDR3 sequence is CASSVAGLLSSYNEQFF. The CDR3 DNA is TGTGCCAGCAGCGTAGCTGGGCTCCTAAGCTCCTACAATGAGCAGTTCTTC.